One TCR beta chain is described in this entry. No antigen is known for it. A junction boundary mismatches the germline segment, possibly from a read error. The sample belongs to a study of cytomegalovirus exposure and HLA in healthy donors. About the research overall: Earlier, approximately 180 million T cells were analyzed, and some 120 million unique TCR beta sequences were found among them. Study observations and caveats: A later analysis by the authors found several of the most significant clusters apparently linked to common viral pathogens.

The CDR3 spans 13 residues. From germline, CDR1 is SNHLY and CDR2 FYNNEI. Primers for the PCR totalled 60 Vbeta and 13 Jbeta. Repertoires were generated with immunoSEQ multiplex PCR, while TCRdb's copy carries only in-frame clones and drops some. The sample lists more than 150,000 clones; approximately 81% were seen once. The V gene is TRBV2, the J gene TRBJ2-5; no firm D call. The sequence derives from a boy younger than 18 in good health and CMV-seronegative. Sequenced material: PBMCs. CDR3 DNA sequence: TGTGCCAGCGCGGAGTACCTAAGAGAGGCCCAGTACTTC. Its translation: CASAEYLREAQYF. The full variable domain, its missing parts supplied by reference TRBV2 and TRBJ2-5, is EPEVTQTPSHQVTQMGQEVILRCVPISNHLYFYWYRQILGQKVEFLVSFYNNEISEKSEIFDDQFSVERPDGSNFTLKIRSTKLEDSAMYFCASAEYLREAQYFGPGTRLLVL.